The T cell receptor (beta chain) described here comes from a study of metastatic and nonmetastatic thyroid tumors. This clone appeared many times. The same CDR3 can be traced to other DNA sequences in this sample. Until they underwent thyroid surgery, no patient had received any treatment. TCRdb used MiXCR to call clones anew from the PCR reads. The table includes about 92,000 clones, under 15% detected once. The trim removed 6 bases at V and 0 bases at J, leaving 11 bases unmatched. CDR3 length: 19 amino acids. Germline values: CDR1 ENHRY, CDR2 SYGVKD. The chain combines TRBV10-3 with TRBJ2-3; the match to TRBD2 covers 14 bases. The sample comprised blood. The receptor comes from a female donor with papillary thyroid cancer or a benign thyroid nodule (not recorded which). Some clones in this sample may be carry-over from other donors' samples. Here the CDR3 DNA reads TGTGCCATCAGGACTAGCGGGGGGGCCTCGGATACTAGCACAGATACGCAGTATTTT. Translated, it gives CAIRTSGGASDTSTDTQYF.